Listed below are T cell receptor beta chains from one sample, sequenced in a study of neurological immune-mediated disorders. One entry per CDR3 protein results from TCRdb running MiXCR on the 5' RACE reads. The profile shows over 45,000 distinct CDR3 sequences, 5.8% of them singletons. The sample comprised CD4+ T cells from blood. Every receptor here comes from a woman aged 18-35 years with multiple sclerosis. Each CDR3 is given with its conserved first and last residue. The order of the fields is clone size, V gene, D gene, J gene, CDR3 DNA, CDR3 protein. A D gene is named only where the DNA matches it firmly. A clone size is listed for some rows: how often the clone was seen (once, few, many), or a class if it is expanded.

many	TRBV12-3/TRBV12-4	TRBD2	TRBJ2-4	TGTGCCAGCAGTTTAGGACTAGCGGGAATAATCCTAGCCAAAAACATTCAGTACTTC	CASSLGLAGIILAKNIQYF
many	TRBV20-1	.	TRBJ1-4	TGCAGTGCTGGACATACAGGGCGGACTAATGAAAAACTGTTTTTT	CSAGHTGRTNEKLFF
.	TRBV15	.	TRBJ1-1	TGTGCCACCAGCAGGGAGCCACGTAGAACATACACTGAAGCTTTCTTT	CATSREPRRTYTEAFF
many	TRBV5-5	.	TRBJ1-6	TGTGCCAGCAGCTCGATGACCAGCAGTGATCATAATTCACCCCTCCACTTT	CASSSMTSSDHNSPLHF
many	TRBV7-2	TRBD2	TRBJ2-5	TGTGCCAGCAGCTTAGGTCCCCGGGGACTAGCGGGAGCCCACCAAGAGACCCAGTACTTC	CASSLGPRGLAGAHQETQYF
many	TRBV5-6	.	TRBJ2-1	TGTGCCAGCAGCTTGGCTACAGGAGGGGAGCAGTTCTTC	CASSLATGGEQFF
.	TRBV28	.	TRBJ2-7	TGTGCCAGCAGACCACAGGGCCTGGGTCCCGAGCAGTACTTC	CASRPQGLGPEQYF
many	TRBV5-6	TRBD2	TRBJ2-3	TGTGCCAGCAGGGGACTAGCGTATTCAGATACGCAGTATTTT	CASRGLAYSDTQYF
many	TRBV7-9	TRBD1	TRBJ1-2	TGTGCCAGCAGCTCACGGAAGGGGGCCTTAAACTATGGCTACACCTTC	CASSSRKGALNYGYTF
many	TRBV6-6	.	TRBJ1-2	TGTGCCAGCACCCCGATTACCCCCCAAAACTATGGCTACACCTTC	CASTPITPQNYGYTF
many	TRBV6-5	TRBD1	TRBJ2-3	TGTGCCAGCACACCAGGGGGACGTGCGGATACGCAGTATTTT	CASTPGGRADTQYF
many	TRBV28	TRBD1	TRBJ2-6	TGTGCCAGCAGACCTAGGACAGGGACTGGGGCCAACGTCCTGACTTTC	CASRPRTGTGANVLTF
.	TRBV5-1	TRBD1	TRBJ1-1	TGCGCCAGCAGCGTAGACAGGGGGTACAAGAACACTGAAGCTTTCTTT	CASSVDRGYKNTEAFF
many	TRBV10-3	.	TRBJ1-2	TGTGCCATCAGTGAGAGGGTCAGCTATGGCTACACCTTC	CAISERVSYGYTF
many	TRBV20-1	.	TRBJ2-1	TGCAGTGCTAGCGGCGGGGCCTCCTACAATGAGCAGTTCTTC	CSASGGASYNEQFF
many	TRBV2	.	TRBJ2-7	TGTGCCAGCAGTGTGATGCCAGGGGAGACCTACGAGCAGTACTTC	CASSVMPGETYEQYF
many	TRBV28	TRBD1	TRBJ2-1	TGTGCCAGCAGCTATCCGGACAGGGGGTTGACTGAGCAGTTCTTC	CASSYPDRGLTEQFF
many	TRBV10-3	.	TRBJ2-7	TGTGCCATCAGTGAGTTTTTGTCCGAGCAGTACTTC	CAISEFLSEQYF
many	TRBV29-1	TRBD2	TRBJ2-1	TGCAGCGTTGAACTAGCGGGAGGATCTGAGCAGTTCTTC	CSVELAGGSEQFF
many	TRBV5-1	TRBD2	TRBJ2-1	TGCGCCAGCGGAATAACTAGCGGGAGGGTAGAGCAGTTCTTC	CASGITSGRVEQFF
many	TRBV28	.	TRBJ1-1	TGTGCCAGCAGTATCGGGGGCTGGACTGAAGCTTTCTTT	CASSIGGWTEAFF
many	TRBV6-5	TRBD1	TRBJ1-1	TGTGCCAGCAGTGGTTCGGGACAGGGTTACACTGAAGCTTTCTTT	CASSGSGQGYTEAFF
many	TRBV6-5	TRBD1	TRBJ2-1	TGTGCCAGCAGTTACAGGAGACAGGGGGCAAGCTCCTACAATGAGCAGTTCTTC	CASSYRRQGASSYNEQFF
many	TRBV5-1	.	TRBJ2-2	TGCGCCAGCAGCTCCCGGGTCCCCGGGGAGCTGTTTTTT	CASSSRVPGELFF
.	TRBV12-3/TRBV12-4	TRBD1	TRBJ2-4	TGCGCCAGCAGTTCCACGACAGGGCGGAACATTCAGCACTTC	CASSSTTGRNIQHF
many	TRBV18	.	TRBJ1-1	TGTGCCAGCTCACCACAGGGAATTGGGAACACTGAAGCTTTCTTT	CASSPQGIGNTEAFF
many	TRBV12-3/TRBV12-4	.	TRBJ1-5	TGTGCCAGCAGTTTGCAAGCTAACGCAAATCAGCCCCAGCATTTT	CASSLQANANQPQHF
many	TRBV6-5	TRBD1	TRBJ2-1	TGTGCCAGCAGTTACTCGAGGACAGGGGACTACAATGAGCAGTTCTTC	CASSYSRTGDYNEQFF
many	TRBV24-1	.	TRBJ2-1	TGTGCCACCAGTGACTATAAGGAATACAATGAGCAGTTCTTC	CATSDYKEYNEQFF
many	TRBV9	TRBD1	TRBJ1-1	TGTGCCAGCAGCGATCGGACAGGGAAAAACACTGAAGCTTTCTTT	CASSDRTGKNTEAFF
.	TRBV7-9	TRBD1	TRBJ1-5	TGTGCCAGCAGCTCCCCGGGACAGGTATACCATTTT	CASSSPGQVYHF
few	TRBV28	.	TRBJ2-5	TGTGCCAGCAGTTTATTGCCAGAACCTCAAGAGACCCAGTACTTC	CASSLLPEPQETQYF
medium-sized	TRBV10-3	TRBD2	TRBJ2-1	TGTGCCATCGAGGGACTAGCGTCTAATGAGCAGTTCTTC	CAIEGLASNEQFF
many	TRBV11-3	.	TRBJ2-1	TGTGCCAGCAGCTTAGGTGGGGTAAATGAGCAGTTCTTC	CASSLGGVNEQFF
many	TRBV20-1	TRBD1	TRBJ2-3	TGCAGTGCTAGAGAAGGGGGCGCAGGCACAGATACGCAGTATTTT	CSAREGGAGTDTQYF
many	TRBV20-1	.	TRBJ2-1	TGCAGTGCCCAGAGGAAGGTAGAGGTACGTGAGCAGTTCTTC	CSAQRKVEVREQFF
.	TRBV29-1	.	TRBJ1-1	TGCAGCGGCGGGGCGGCCGTTGAGAACACTGAAGCTTTCTTT	CSGGAAVENTEAFF
many	TRBV7-2	.	TRBJ2-3	TGTGCCAGCAGCGCCCGCCCCACAGATACGCAGTATTTT	CASSARPTDTQYF
many	TRBV27	TRBD2	TRBJ2-1	TGTGCCAGCAGTTTTGGCCCTCCGGGACTAGCGGGAGGGGACAATGAGCAGTTCTTC	CASSFGPPGLAGGDNEQFF
many	TRBV18	.	TRBJ2-5	TGTGCCAGCTCACCACATCAAGAGACCCAGTACTTC	CASSPHQETQYF
many	TRBV3-1	.	TRBJ2-6	TGTGCCAGCAGCCAAGAACGAGGGGTGAACGGGGCCAACGTCCTGACTTTC	CASSQERGVNGANVLTF
many	TRBV10-3	TRBD2	TRBJ2-1	TGTGCCATCAGTACTAGCGGGAGCTCCTACAATGAGCAGTTCTTC	CAISTSGSSYNEQFF
many	TRBV20-1	.	TRBJ2-7	TGCAGTGCTAGACCTATGACAGGAGGGGTGCGGTACGAGCAGTACTTC	CSARPMTGGVRYEQYF
many	TRBV9	TRBD2	TRBJ2-6	TGTGCCAGCAGCGTTTCTCCAAGACTAGCGGGGGGGCACGGGGCCAACGTCCTGACTTTC	CASSVSPRLAGGHGANVLTF
many	TRBV5-1	TRBD1	TRBJ1-6	TGCGCCAGCAGCTGGGGACAGGATAATTCACCCCTCCACTTT	CASSWGQDNSPLHF
few	TRBV28	.	TRBJ2-1	TGTGCCAGCAGTTATCACAATGAGCAGTTCTTC	CASSYHNEQFF
many	TRBV12-3/TRBV12-4	TRBD1	TRBJ1-2	TGTGCCAGCAGTCAAACAGGGGGAGGTGGCTACACCTTC	CASSQTGGGGYTF
medium-sized	TRBV29-1	.	TRBJ2-1	TGCAGCGTTGGAATTGGCTGGGTTTCCAATGAGCAGTTCTTC	CSVGIGWVSNEQFF
many	TRBV3-1	.	TRBJ1-1	TGTGCCAGCAGCCAAGGTCGAGGGATGAACACTGAAGCTTTCTTT	CASSQGRGMNTEAFF
many	TRBV18	.	TRBJ1-1	TGTGCCAGCTCACGTATCGGGGCCGATCGCGGGACTGAAGCTTTCTTT	CASSRIGADRGTEAFF
many	TRBV29-1	.	TRBJ1-2	TGCAGCGACCTTGGACAGCTTTCCCGCTACACCTTC	CSDLGQLSRYTF
many	TRBV11-2	TRBD2	TRBJ2-5	TGTGCCAGCAGCCCTCAGCGGGAGTCGGAGACCCAGTACTTC	CASSPQRESETQYF